The rows below give T cell receptor beta chains drawn from one sample of a study of beta chain features in type 1 diabetes. TCRdb's copy holds only in-frame clones and misses some; the assay was immunoSEQ multiplex PCR. The data contain 130,000 or so clones, around 8.8% of them singletons. The sample was central memory CD4+ T cells from blood. Every receptor here comes from a man aged 25-40 years with type 1 diabetes. The CDR3 runs from the conserved cysteine through the conserved F or W. The order of the fields is V gene, D gene, J gene, clone size, CDR3 DNA, CDR3 protein. The D gene is left open where the match is weak. Some rows have no size entry. The others give once, few or many, or a class for an expanded clone.

>TRBV18|.|TRBJ1-6|.
TGTGCCAGCTCACCACCGGGACGGGGGAATTCACCCCTCCACTTT
CASSPPGRGNSPLHF
>TRBV28|.|TRBJ2-3|.
TGTGCCAGCAGTCCTCCCGGTACCACAGATACGCAGTATTTT
CASSPPGTTDTQYF
>TRBV7-9|TRBD1|TRBJ1-4|.
TGTGCCAGTTTGAAGGGGGCCGAGAATGAAAAACTGTTTTTT
CASLKGAENEKLFF
>TRBV25-1|TRBD1|TRBJ2-7|few
TGTGCCAGCAGTGAATATTCCTCGGGACAGGGAATCGAGCAGTACTTC
CASSEYSSGQGIEQYF
>TRBV5-1|.|TRBJ1-2|.
TGCGCCAGCAGCTTGGATACAGGGCCTTATGGCTACACCTTC
CASSLDTGPYGYTF
>TRBV30|TRBD2|TRBJ2-5|.
TGTGCCTGGAGTCGAAGCGGGGGGGCTTTGGAGACCCAGTACTTC
CAWSRSGGALETQYF
>TRBV9|.|TRBJ2-7|few
TGTGCCAGCAGCCCAGGACATGCCACCTACGAGCAGTACTTC
CASSPGHATYEQYF
>TRBV9|.|TRBJ1-2|few
TGTGCCAGCAGCGTATCTGGCCATGGCTACACCTTC
CASSVSGHGYTF
>TRBV10-2|TRBD1|TRBJ1-1|.
TGCGCCACCTGGGACAGCAGGAACACTGAAGCTTTCTTT
CATWDSRNTEAFF
>TRBV9|TRBD1|TRBJ1-2|few
TGTGCCAGCACTCCCAGGGACAGCTCCTATGGCTACACCTTC
CASTPRDSSYGYTF